One T cell receptor (beta chain) is described in this entry. V lost 6 bases, J lost 2 bases, and 6 bases stayed unmatched. The CDR3 extends over 14 amino acids. TCRdb reprocessed the 5' RACE reads via MiXCR and lists one record per CDR3 protein. This table has around 570,000 distinct CDR3 sequences, roughly 9.5% appearing once. This entry belongs to a study of identical twins. In addition, the sample was reused for a study of yellow fever vaccine responses in identical twins.

What was sequenced was PBMCs. V is TRBV12-3 or TRBV12-4 and J is TRBJ2-5; 7 nucleotides match TRBD1. The receptor was isolated from a woman between 18 and 29 years old in good health. CDR3 protein: CASRGTVPQETQYF. CDR3 nucleotide sequence: TGTGCCAGCAGGGGGACAGTACCACAAGAGACCCAGTACTTC.